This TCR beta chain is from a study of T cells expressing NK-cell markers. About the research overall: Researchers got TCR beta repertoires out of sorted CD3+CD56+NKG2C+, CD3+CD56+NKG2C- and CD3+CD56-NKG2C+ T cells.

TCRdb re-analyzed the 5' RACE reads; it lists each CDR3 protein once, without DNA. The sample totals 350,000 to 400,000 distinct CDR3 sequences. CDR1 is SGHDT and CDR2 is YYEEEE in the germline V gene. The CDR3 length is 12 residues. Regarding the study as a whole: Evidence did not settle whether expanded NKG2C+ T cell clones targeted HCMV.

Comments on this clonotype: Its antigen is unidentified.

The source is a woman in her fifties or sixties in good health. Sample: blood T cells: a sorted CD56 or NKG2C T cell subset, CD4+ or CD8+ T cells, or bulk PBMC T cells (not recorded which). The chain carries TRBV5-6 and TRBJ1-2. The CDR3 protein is CASSLKGFGYTF.